A selection of T cell receptor beta chains follows, all from one sample in a study of T-cell memory formation after mild COVID-19. From the 5' RACE reads, TCRdb called clonotypes with MiXCR, one entry per CDR3 protein. The table shows roughly 500,000 distinct CDR3 sequences, with around 20% occurring only once. The sample taken for sequencing was PBMCs or a T cell subset sorted from them (not recorded which). The source is an adult woman who had mild COVID-19 (a few samples of this study predate the infection). Cell type and time point are not known. CDR3s include the opening cysteine and the closing phenylalanine or tryptophan. The order of the fields is J gene, D gene, V gene, clone size, CDR3 protein, CDR3 DNA. The D gene is left open where the match is weak. Not all rows give a size; the values are once, few, many and, for expanded clones, a class.

TRBJ1-6	TRBD1	TRBV9	many	CASSPRTGAYNSPLHF	TGTGCCAGCAGCCCTCGGACAGGGGCGTATAATTCACCCCTCCACTTT
TRBJ2-3	.	TRBV9	.	CASSAGLGDTQYF	TGTGCCAGCAGCGCTGGGCTAGGAGATACGCAGTATTTT
TRBJ1-1	.	TRBV7-9	.	CASSLEGMPEAFF	TGTGCCAGCAGCTTAGAGGGCATGCCTGAAGCTTTCTTT
TRBJ1-1	TRBD1	TRBV12-3/TRBV12-4	few	CASSDRDRGTEAFF	TGTGCCAGCAGTGACCGGGACAGGGGCACTGAAGCTTTCTTT
TRBJ2-1	TRBD2	TRBV30	.	CAWRASGREQFF	TGTGCCTGGAGGGCTAGCGGGAGAGAGCAGTTCTTC
TRBJ2-2	.	TRBV7-2	.	CASRKGGVRIGGELFF	TGTGCCAGCAGAAAAGGGGGAGTACGAATAGGCGGGGAGCTGTTTTTT
TRBJ2-7	.	TRBV6-6	.	CASRVGGAREQYF	TGTGCCAGCAGGGTGGGAGGTGCTCGCGAGCAGTACTTC
TRBJ1-1	.	TRBV9	.	CASSVDPRRGIVEAFF	TGTGCCAGCAGCGTAGACCCCCGCCGGGGCATAGTTGAAGCTTTCTTT
TRBJ2-1	TRBD2	TRBV12-3/TRBV12-4	.	CASSSRLAASLEQFF	TGTGCCAGCAGTTCCCGACTAGCGGCCTCCCTGGAGCAGTTCTTC
TRBJ2-3	TRBD1	TRBV7-6	.	CASSTGVSDTQYF	TGTGCCAGCAGCACAGGGGTCTCAGATACGCAGTATTTT
TRBJ2-3	.	TRBV21-1	few	CASSKNPSRGRGVRCLSTDTQYF	TGTGCCAGCAGCAAAAATCCTTCCCGCGGGCGGGGGGTCCGTTGCCTTAGTACAGATACGCAGTATTTT
TRBJ2-1	.	TRBV7-6	once	CASSLPLEGYDNEQFF	TGTGCCAGCAGCCTCCCCCTGGAGGGGTACGACAATGAGCAGTTCTTC
TRBJ2-4	TRBD2	TRBV7-2	few	CASSPQGGTSGKNIQYF	TGTGCCAGCAGCCCCCAGGGGGGGACTAGCGGGAAAAACATTCAGTACTTC
TRBJ1-1	.	TRBV7-6	.	CASMPGGANTEAFF	TGTGCCAGCATGCCCGGAGGGGCAAACACTGAAGCTTTCTTT
TRBJ2-1	.	TRBV29-1	many	CSVVGVWDEQFF	TGCAGCGTTGTGGGGGTGTGGGATGAGCAGTTCTTC
TRBJ1-3	.	TRBV18	.	CASSRRGLTGNTIYF	TGTGCCAGCTCACGCCGGGGGTTGACTGGAAACACCATATATTTT
TRBJ2-1	.	TRBV19	.	CASSSRDPTINSYNEQFF	TGTGCCAGTAGCTCCAGGGATCCAACCATCAACTCCTACAATGAGCAGTTCTTC
TRBJ2-7	.	TRBV7-8	.	CASRKGESYEQYF	TGTGCCAGCCGAAAAGGGGAATCCTACGAGCAGTACTTC
TRBJ2-3	TRBD2	TRBV4-2	.	CASSPSGRAADTQYF	TGTGCCAGCAGCCCTAGCGGGAGGGCCGCAGATACGCAGTATTTT
TRBJ1-2	.	TRBV18	.	CASSPNSEGPYGYTF	TGTGCCAGCTCACCAAACAGCGAGGGGCCTTATGGCTACACCTTC
TRBJ2-2	.	TRBV5-5	few	CASSHRDLNTGELFF	TGTGCCAGCAGCCACAGGGATCTGAACACCGGGGAGCTGTTTTTT
TRBJ1-2	.	TRBV18	.	CASSPSEGYGYTF	TGTGCCAGCTCACCTTCGGAGGGATATGGCTACACCTTC
TRBJ2-3	.	TRBV2	.	CASRVGGVRTDTQYF	TGTGCCAGCAGAGTCGGGGGAGTGAGAACAGATACGCAGTATTTT
TRBJ2-5	TRBD1	TRBV11-1	.	CASSPLQGQETQYF	TGTGCCAGCAGCCCACTACAGGGGCAAGAGACCCAGTACTTC
TRBJ1-1	TRBD1	TRBV7-9	.	CASRQTGVITEAFF	TGTGCCAGCAGACAGACAGGGGTTATTACTGAAGCTTTCTTT
TRBJ2-1	.	TRBV6-1	many	CASSAWDNEQFF	TGTGCCAGCAGTGCCTGGGACAATGAGCAGTTCTTC
TRBJ1-2	.	TRBV27	many	CASSFRGYNYGYTF	TGTGCCAGCAGTTTCCGGGGCTATAACTATGGCTACACCTTC
TRBJ1-4	TRBD1	TRBV20-1	.	CSARDREQGAGEKLFF	TGCAGTGCTAGAGATCGGGAACAGGGGGCAGGGGAAAAACTGTTTTTT
TRBJ2-2	.	TRBV2	few	CASTRERVAGELFF	TGTGCCAGCACCCGGGAGCGAGTAGCCGGGGAGCTGTTTTTT
TRBJ2-3	TRBD2	TRBV29-1	.	CSGAIAGVTDTQYF	TGCAGCGGGGCTATAGCGGGCGTCACAGATACGCAGTATTTT
TRBJ1-6	.	TRBV12-3/TRBV12-4	many	CASSPTTQSPLHF	TGTGCCAGCAGTCCGACCACACAATCACCCCTCCACTTT
TRBJ2-7	.	TRBV4-1	.	CASSRLADGRDYEQYF	TGCGCCAGCAGCCGCCTCGCGGACGGACGTGACTACGAGCAGTACTTC
TRBJ2-1	TRBD2	TRBV12-3/TRBV12-4	many	CASSFQYGAGGGNEQFF	TGTGCCAGCAGCTTTCAGTATGGCGCGGGAGGTGGGAATGAGCAGTTCTTC
TRBJ2-3	TRBD2	TRBV24-1	.	CATSDRAVVSGGAAGTDTQYF	TGTGCCACCAGTGATCGTGCCGTGGTCAGCGGGGGGGCCGCAGGCACAGATACGCAGTATTTT
TRBJ1-4	.	TRBV15	.	CATSRGLEKLFF	TGTGCCACCAGCAGAGGGTTGGAAAAACTGTTTTTT
TRBJ2-1	.	TRBV9	few	CASSVLGSGISYNEQFF	TGTGCCAGCAGCGTACTCGGTTCAGGGATCTCCTACAATGAGCAGTTCTTC
TRBJ2-1	.	TRBV12-3/TRBV12-4	.	CASSPLITEQFF	TGTGCCAGCAGTCCCCTGATAACTGAGCAGTTCTTC
TRBJ1-1	TRBD1	TRBV6-1	.	CASSEGDRGHSLWDTEAFF	TGTGCCAGCAGTGAAGGAGACAGGGGACACTCGTTGTGGGACACTGAAGCTTTCTTT
TRBJ2-5	TRBD2	TRBV15	.	CATSGLGLAGQHGHQETQYF	TGTGCCACCAGCGGGTTAGGACTAGCGGGGCAACATGGTCACCAAGAGACCCAGTACTTC
TRBJ1-3	.	TRBV15	.	CATSRDLVGRNTIYF	TGTGCCACCAGCAGAGACCTCGTTGGGAGAAACACCATATATTTT
TRBJ2-7	TRBD1	TRBV20-1	few	CSASLGQGAYEQYF	TGCAGTGCTAGTTTAGGACAGGGGGCTTACGAGCAGTACTTC
TRBJ2-3	.	TRBV7-7	.	CASSFRLSSTDTQYF	TGTGCTAGCAGCTTTAGACTTTCTAGCACAGATACGCAGTATTTT
TRBJ2-1	TRBD1	TRBV29-1	many	CSVADRGNYNEQFF	TGCAGCGTTGCGGACAGGGGGAACTACAATGAGCAGTTCTTC
TRBJ2-5	.	TRBV29-1	few	CSVELAALWAEETQYF	TGCAGCGTTGAACTCGCGGCTCTATGGGCTGAAGAGACCCAGTACTTC
TRBJ2-3	.	TRBV9	.	CASSPLAGLGDTQYF	TGTGCCAGCAGCCCCCTGGCCGGACTTGGAGATACGCAGTATTTT
TRBJ1-6	.	TRBV9	few	CASGIGRNQGSPLHF	TGTGCCAGCGGGATTGGGAGAAATCAAGGTTCACCCCTCCACTTT
TRBJ1-2	.	TRBV27	.	CASSPRTDMTNYGYTF	TGTGCCAGCAGTCCACGGACAGACATGACTAACTATGGCTACACCTTC
TRBJ1-1	.	TRBV7-6	.	CASSLGQGRGNTEAFF	TGTGCCAGCAGCTTAGGTCAGGGCCGGGGGAACACTGAAGCTTTCTTT
TRBJ2-1	TRBD1	TRBV12-3/TRBV12-4	few	CASSPHSGTGAYNEQFF	TGTGCCAGCAGTCCCCATAGCGGGACAGGGGCCTACAATGAGCAGTTCTTC